This T cell receptor (beta chain) was obtained from a study of cytomegalovirus exposure and HLA in healthy donors. Study results and limitations: As was reported, the HLA-A and HLA-B alleles of most subjects were accurately predicted from TCR beta sequences. A further, later analysis showed that HLA-associated TCR beta chains (compared with equally common others) were more clonally expanded.

Primers included in the PCR were 60 Vbeta and 13 Jbeta primers. The method was immunoSEQ multiplex PCR; TCRdb's version includes in-frame clones alone and lacks a portion of them. Of about 120,000 clones listed, around 78% are singletons. As to this clone: What it binds is not known.

Germline CDR1 GTSNPN, CDR2 SVGIG (reference sequence). There are 14 residues in the CDR3. Trimming took 5 bases from V and 1 from J; bases not matched to a gene: 5. Sequencing was performed on PBMCs. The J gene is TRBJ2-1, the V gene TRBV30; 7 bases align to TRBD2. This clonotype was sampled from a woman younger than 45 in good health and CMV-seropositive. CDR3 region: CAWGRGWSYNEQFF. DNA for the CDR3: TGTGCCTGGGGGCGGGGGTGGTCCTACAATGAGCAGTTCTTC.